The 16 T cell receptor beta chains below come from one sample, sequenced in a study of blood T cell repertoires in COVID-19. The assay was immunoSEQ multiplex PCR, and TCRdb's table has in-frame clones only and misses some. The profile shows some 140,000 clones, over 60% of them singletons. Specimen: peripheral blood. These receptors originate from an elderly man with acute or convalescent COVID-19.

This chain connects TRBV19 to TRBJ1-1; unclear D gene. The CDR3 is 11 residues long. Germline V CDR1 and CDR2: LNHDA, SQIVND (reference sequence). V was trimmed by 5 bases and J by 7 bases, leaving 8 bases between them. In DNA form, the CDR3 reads TGTGCCAGTAGTGTAGGCGATGAAGCTTTCTTT. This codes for CASSVGDEAFF.

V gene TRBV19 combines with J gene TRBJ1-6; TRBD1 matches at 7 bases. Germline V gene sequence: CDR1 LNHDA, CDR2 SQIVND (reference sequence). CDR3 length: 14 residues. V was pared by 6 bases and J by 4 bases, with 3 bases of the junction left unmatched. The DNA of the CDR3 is TGTGCCAGTAGCGTGGGACAGTATAATTCACCCCTCCACTTT. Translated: CASSVGQYNSPLHF.

CDR3 DNA sequence: TGTGCCAGCAGTTACCAGGGTAGTAAAGAGACCCAGTACTTC. Residues: CASSYQGSKETQYF. This chain uses TRBV6-5 with TRBJ2-5, with D possibly being TRBD1 (5 bases). The germline V and J ends were trimmed by 2 bases and 3 bases, with 10 bases remaining between them. The CDR3 spans 14 residues. Germline V gene sequence: CDR1 MNHEY, CDR2 SVGAGI.

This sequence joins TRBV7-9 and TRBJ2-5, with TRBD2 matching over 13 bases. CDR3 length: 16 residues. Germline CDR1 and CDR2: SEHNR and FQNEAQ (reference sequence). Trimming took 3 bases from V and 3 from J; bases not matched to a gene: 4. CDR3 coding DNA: TGTGCCAGCAGCTTGGGGACTAGCGGGGCGGAAGAGACCCAGTACTTC. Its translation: CASSLGTSGAEETQYF. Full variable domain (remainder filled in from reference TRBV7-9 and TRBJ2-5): DTGVSQNPRHKITKRGQNVTFRCDPISEHNRLYWYRQTLGQGPEFLTYFQNEAQLEKSRLLSDRFSAERPKGSFSTLEIQRTEQGDSAMYLCASSLGTSGAEETQYFGPGTRLLVL.

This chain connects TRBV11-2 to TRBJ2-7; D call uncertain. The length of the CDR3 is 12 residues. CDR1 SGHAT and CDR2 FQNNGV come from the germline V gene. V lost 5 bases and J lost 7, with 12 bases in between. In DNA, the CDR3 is TGTGCCAGCAGCCCACAGCTAAGGGAGCAGTACTTC. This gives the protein CASSPQLREQYF.

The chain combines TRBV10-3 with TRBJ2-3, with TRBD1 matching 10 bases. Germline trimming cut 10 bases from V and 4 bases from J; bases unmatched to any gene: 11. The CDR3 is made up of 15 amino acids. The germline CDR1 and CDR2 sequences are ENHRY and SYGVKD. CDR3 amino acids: CATQPGQGISDTQYF. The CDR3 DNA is TGTGCCACCCAACCGGGACAGGGGATCTCAGATACGCAGTATTTT.

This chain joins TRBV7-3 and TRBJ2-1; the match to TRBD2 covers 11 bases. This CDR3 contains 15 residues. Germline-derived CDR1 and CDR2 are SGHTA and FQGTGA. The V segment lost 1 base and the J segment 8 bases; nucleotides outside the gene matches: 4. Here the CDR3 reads CASSLNSGGAYEQFF. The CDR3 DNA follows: TGTGCCAGCAGCTTAAATAGCGGGGGGGCATATGAGCAGTTCTTC.

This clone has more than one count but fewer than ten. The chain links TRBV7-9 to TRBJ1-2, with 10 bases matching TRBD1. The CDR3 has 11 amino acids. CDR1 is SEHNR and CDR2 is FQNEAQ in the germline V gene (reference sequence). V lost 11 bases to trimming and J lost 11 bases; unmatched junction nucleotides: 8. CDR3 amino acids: CAGGQGERYTF. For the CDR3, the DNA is TGTGCCGGCGGACAGGGGGAAAGGTACACCTTC.

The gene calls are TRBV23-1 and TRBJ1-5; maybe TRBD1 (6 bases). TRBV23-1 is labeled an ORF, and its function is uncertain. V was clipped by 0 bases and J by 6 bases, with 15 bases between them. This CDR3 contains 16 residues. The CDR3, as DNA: TGCGCCAGCAGTCAATCGACGTCAGGGGTAGCTCAGCCCCAGCATTTT. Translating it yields CASSQSTSGVAQPQHF.

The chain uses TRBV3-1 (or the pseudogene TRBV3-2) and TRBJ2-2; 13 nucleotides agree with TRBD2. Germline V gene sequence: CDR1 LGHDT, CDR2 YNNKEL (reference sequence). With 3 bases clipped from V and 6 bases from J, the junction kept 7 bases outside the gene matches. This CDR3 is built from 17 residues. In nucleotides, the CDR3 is TGTGCCAGCAGCCACTCGGGACTAGCGGGGAGCCCCGGGGAGCTGTTTTTT. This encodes CASSHSGLAGSPGELFF.

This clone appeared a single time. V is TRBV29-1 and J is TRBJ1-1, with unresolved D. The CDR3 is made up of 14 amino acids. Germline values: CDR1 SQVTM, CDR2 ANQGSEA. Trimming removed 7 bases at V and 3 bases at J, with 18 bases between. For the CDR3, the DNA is TGCAGCGCCACGGTCGGAGCGGGCGACACTGAAGCTTTCTTT. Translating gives CSATVGAGDTEAFF.

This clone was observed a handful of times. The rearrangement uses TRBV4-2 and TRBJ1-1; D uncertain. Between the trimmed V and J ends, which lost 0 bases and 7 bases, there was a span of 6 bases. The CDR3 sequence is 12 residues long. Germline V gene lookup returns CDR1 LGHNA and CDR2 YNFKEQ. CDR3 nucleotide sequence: TGTGCCAGCAGCCAAGACCAGTATGAAGCTTTCTTT. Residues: CASSQDQYEAFF.

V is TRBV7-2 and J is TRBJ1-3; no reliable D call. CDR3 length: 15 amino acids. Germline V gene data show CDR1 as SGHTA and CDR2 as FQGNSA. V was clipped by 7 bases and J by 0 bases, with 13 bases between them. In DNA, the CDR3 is TGTGCCAGCACGAAGGATGCGGTCTCTGGAAACACCATATATTTT. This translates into CASTKDAVSGNTIYF.

The CDR3 region has the DNA TGTGCCAGCAGCCTTACCCGACAGGGCAATTCACCCCTCCACTTT. It translates to CASSLTRQGNSPLHF. The chain couples TRBV7-6 to TRBJ1-6, with 7 positions matching TRBD1. J was trimmed by 7 bases and V by 5 bases; bases with no gene match: 8. CDR1 and CDR2 (germline): SGHVS, FNYEAQ. This CDR3 is built from 15 residues.

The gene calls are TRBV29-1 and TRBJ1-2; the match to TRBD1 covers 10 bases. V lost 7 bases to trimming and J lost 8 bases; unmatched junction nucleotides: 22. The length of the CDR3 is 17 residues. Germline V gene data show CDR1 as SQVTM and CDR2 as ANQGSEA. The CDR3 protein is CSAPQGGGGQGSMGYTF. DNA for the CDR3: TGCAGCGCACCCCAGGGTGGTGGGGGACAGGGGTCCATGGGCTACACCTTC. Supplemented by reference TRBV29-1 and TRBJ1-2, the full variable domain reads SAVISQKPSRDICQRGTSLTIQCQVDSQVTMMFWYRQQPGQSLTLIATANQGSEATYESGFVIDKFPISRPNLTFSTLTVSNMSPEDSSIYLCSAPQGGGGQGSMGYTFGSGTRLTVV.

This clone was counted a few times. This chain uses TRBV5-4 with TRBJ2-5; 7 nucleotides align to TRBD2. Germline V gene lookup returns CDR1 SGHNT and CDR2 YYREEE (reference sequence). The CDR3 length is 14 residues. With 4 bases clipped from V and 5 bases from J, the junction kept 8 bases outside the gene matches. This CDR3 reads CASSPAGVPETQYF. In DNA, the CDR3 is TGTGCCAGCAGCCCGGCGGGGGTCCCCGAGACCCAGTACTTC.